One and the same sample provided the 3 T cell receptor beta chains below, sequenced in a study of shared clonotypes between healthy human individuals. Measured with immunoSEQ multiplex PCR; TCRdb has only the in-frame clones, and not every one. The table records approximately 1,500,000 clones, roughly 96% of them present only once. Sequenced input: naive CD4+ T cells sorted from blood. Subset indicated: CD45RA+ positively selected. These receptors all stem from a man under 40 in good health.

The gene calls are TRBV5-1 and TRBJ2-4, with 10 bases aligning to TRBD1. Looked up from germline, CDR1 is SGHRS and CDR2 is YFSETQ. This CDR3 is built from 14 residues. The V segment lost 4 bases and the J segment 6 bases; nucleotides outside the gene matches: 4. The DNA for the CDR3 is TGCGCCAGCAGCACGGGACAGGGGACAAACATTCAGTACTTC. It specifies CASSTGQGTNIQYF.

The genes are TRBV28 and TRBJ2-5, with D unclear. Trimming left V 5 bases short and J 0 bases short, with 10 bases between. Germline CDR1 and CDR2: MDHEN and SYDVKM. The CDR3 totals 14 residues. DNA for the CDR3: TGTGCCAGCAGTCGCCGGGTAGACCAAGAGACCCAGTACTTC. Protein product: CASSRRVDQETQYF. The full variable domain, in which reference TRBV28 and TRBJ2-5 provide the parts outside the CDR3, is DVKVTQSSRYLVKRTGEKVFLECVQDMDHENMFWYRQDPGLGLRLIYFSYDVKMKEKGDIPEGYSVSREKKERFSLILESASTNQTSMYLCASSRRVDQETQYFGPGTRLLVL.

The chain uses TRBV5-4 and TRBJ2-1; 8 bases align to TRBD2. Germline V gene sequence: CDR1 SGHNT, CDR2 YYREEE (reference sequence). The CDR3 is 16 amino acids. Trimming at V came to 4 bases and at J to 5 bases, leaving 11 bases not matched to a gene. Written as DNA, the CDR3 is TGTGCCAGCAGCATCGGGGGGCTAGCGGGTAACAATGAGCAGTTCTTC. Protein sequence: CASSIGGLAGNNEQFF.